The clone carrying this TCR beta chain appeared a few times. Method: immunoSEQ multiplex PCR; TCRdb's copy keeps in-frame clones and lacks some. The sample records under 20,000 clones, over 80% being singletons. This record belongs to a study of control samples from healthy donors and cancer patients. V was cut by 2 bases and J by 3 bases, with 19 bases left in between. Per the germline V gene, CDR1 is MNHEY and CDR2 is SVGEGT. The CDR3 is made up of 17 amino acids. The receptor was isolated from a woman in her 70s with colorectal cancer. J is TRBJ1-2 and V is TRBV6-2 or TRBV6-3; maybe TRBD1 (5 bases). Sequenced sample: PBMCs. As DNA, the CDR3 is TGTGCCAGCAGTTACAGGATCGATGGAGGGGTCGACTATGGCTACACCTTC. The encoded protein is CASSYRIDGGVDYGYTF.